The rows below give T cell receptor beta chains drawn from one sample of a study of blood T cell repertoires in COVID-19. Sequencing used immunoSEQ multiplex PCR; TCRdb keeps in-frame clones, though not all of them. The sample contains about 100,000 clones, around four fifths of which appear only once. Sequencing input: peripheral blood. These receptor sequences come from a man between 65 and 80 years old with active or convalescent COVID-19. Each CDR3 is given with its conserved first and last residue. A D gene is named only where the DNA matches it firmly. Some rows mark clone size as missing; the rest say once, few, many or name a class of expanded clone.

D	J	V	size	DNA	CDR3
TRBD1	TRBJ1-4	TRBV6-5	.	TGTGCCAGCAGTTTGTTGACAGGGAGTGAAAAACTGTTTTTT	CASSLLTGSEKLFF
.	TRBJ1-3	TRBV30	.	TGTGCCTGGAGTCCCAAAGGGGTAGGAAACACCATATATTTT	CAWSPKGVGNTIYF
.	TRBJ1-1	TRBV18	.	TGTGCCAGCCAGGGTTCGTACACTGAAGCTTTCTTT	CASQGSYTEAFF
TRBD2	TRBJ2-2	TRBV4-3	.	TGCGCCAGCAGCCAAGATCTCGGACTAGCGGGATGGGAGGCCGGGGAGCTGTTTTTT	CASSQDLGLAGWEAGELFF
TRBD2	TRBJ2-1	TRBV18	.	TGTGCCAGCTCATTAACAATGGGACTAGCGGGAGCAGGTGAGCAGTTCTTC	CASSLTMGLAGAGEQFF
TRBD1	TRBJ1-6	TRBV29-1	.	TGCAGCGTTGCGACAGGGGACCATAATTCACCCCTCCACTTT	CSVATGDHNSPLHF
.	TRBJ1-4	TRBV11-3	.	TGTGCCAGCAGCTTAGGGGTCAGGGCTAAAAAACTGTTTTTT	CASSLGVRAKKLFF
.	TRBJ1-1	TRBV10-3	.	TGTGCCATCAAGCGGGCAGACAACACTGAAGCTTTCTTT	CAIKRADNTEAFF
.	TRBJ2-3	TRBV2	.	TGTGCCAGCAGTGAGAGTGTGGGAGGCCCAGATACGCAGTATTTT	CASSESVGGPDTQYF
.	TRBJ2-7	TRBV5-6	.	TGTGCCAGCAGCTTGGGACGGAGCTACGAGCAGTACTTC	CASSLGRSYEQYF
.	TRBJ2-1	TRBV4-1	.	TGCGCCAGCAGCCAACTACAGGGTGAGCAGTTCTTC	CASSQLQGEQFF
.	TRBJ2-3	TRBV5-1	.	TGCGCCAGCAGCTTGGGTGGAAGCGCAGATACGCAGTATTTT	CASSLGGSADTQYF
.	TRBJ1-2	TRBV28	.	TGTGCCAGCAGAGGGGTGCTCCGTGAGACAGAGTCTAACTATGGCTACACCTTC	CASRGVLRETESNYGYTF
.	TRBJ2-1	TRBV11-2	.	TGTGCCAGCAGCTTAGTCCAGGCGTCACTCCCCAATTCTTACAATGAGCAGTTCTTC	CASSLVQASLPNSYNEQFF
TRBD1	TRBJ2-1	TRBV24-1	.	TGTGCCACCAGTGGAACTCCGGGACAGGACTACAATGAGCAGTTCTTC	CATSGTPGQDYNEQFF
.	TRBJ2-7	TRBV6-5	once	TGTGCCAGCAAGGCCTCAGCGTCCTTCTACGAGCAGTACTTC	CASKASASFYEQYF
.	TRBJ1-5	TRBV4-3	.	TGCGCCAGCAGCCAAGATCTATCCGTAAGCAATCAGCCCCAGCATTTT	CASSQDLSVSNQPQHF
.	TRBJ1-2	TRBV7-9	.	TGTGCCAGCAGGGGTGGGGATCGGGGGAACTATGGCTACACCTTC	CASRGGDRGNYGYTF
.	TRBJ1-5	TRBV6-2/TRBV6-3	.	TGTGCCAGCAGTTACGAGAGGCAGGCGGGGAATCAGCCCCAGCATTTT	CASSYERQAGNQPQHF
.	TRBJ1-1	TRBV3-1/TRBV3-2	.	TGTGCCAGCAGCCAAGTCGCGGCTGAAGCTTTCTTT	CASSQVAAEAFF
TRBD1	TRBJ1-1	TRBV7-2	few	TGTGCCAGCAGCCACGGACAGGCGTCCTCTGAAGCTTTCTTT	CASSHGQASSEAFF
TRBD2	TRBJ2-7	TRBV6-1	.	TGTGCCAGCAGTGAACGGACTAGCGGGAGCTACGAGCAGTACTTC	CASSERTSGSYEQYF
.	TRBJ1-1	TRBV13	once	TGTGCCAGCAGCTCCCGCGGACTGATGAACACTGAAGCTTTCTTT	CASSSRGLMNTEAFF
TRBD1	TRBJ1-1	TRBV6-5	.	TGTGCCAGCAGTATAAGGGACAGCCCCACTGAAGCTTTCTTT	CASSIRDSPTEAFF